What follows are 14 T cell receptor beta chains derived from one specimen sequenced in a study of blood T cell repertoires in COVID-19. The method was immunoSEQ multiplex PCR; TCRdb's version includes in-frame clones alone and lacks a portion of them. The sample has over 90,000 clones, approximately 89% seen once. Sequenced material: peripheral blood. The source of these receptors is a human donor in a cohort sampled during active COVID-19.

The rearrangement uses TRBV19 and TRBJ1-4; a weak D match, TRBD1 (6 bases). The CDR3 length is 11 residues. V lost 10 bases and J lost 7, with 10 bases in between. Germline CDR1 reads LNHDA; CDR2 reads SQIVND (reference sequence). Written as DNA, the CDR3 is TGTGCCACAGGACAGCCTGAAAAACTGTTTTTT. Translating gives CATGQPEKLFF.

The V and J genes are TRBV10-3 and TRBJ2-1, with 9 positions matching TRBD2. In germline, CDR1 is ENHRY, CDR2 SYGVKD. This CDR3 region has 15 residues. This chain's CDR3 is CAIGRASGTYNEQFF. The CDR3 region has the DNA TGTGCTATCGGGCGGGCTAGCGGGACCTACAATGAGCAGTTCTTC.

The V gene is TRBV7-3, the J gene TRBJ2-2; no clear D. The length of the CDR3 is 13 residues. Trimming removed 5 bases at V and 5 bases at J, with 9 bases between. Germline V gene lookup returns CDR1 SGHTA and CDR2 FQGTGA. The CDR3 DNA reads TGTGCCAGCAGCCAGACTTTAACCGGGGAGCTGTTTTTT. This gives the protein CASSQTLTGELFF.

This rearrangement joins TRBV14 to TRBJ2-7; 7 bases line up with TRBD1. Trimming cost V 0 bases and J 0 bases; bases outside gene matches: 14. The CDR3 runs to 19 residues. Per germline, CDR1 SGHDN and CDR2 FVKESK. The CDR3 here is CASSQDQVGAGTDSYEQYF. In DNA, the CDR3 is TGTGCCAGCAGCCAAGATCAAGTCGGTGCCGGGACAGACTCCTACGAGCAGTACTTC.

The chain employs TRBV6-1 and TRBJ1-4; 8 bases agree with TRBD1. CDR3 length: 16 amino acids. J was trimmed by 7 bases and V by 0 bases; bases with no gene match: 7. The germline V gene encodes CDR1 MNHNS and CDR2 SASEGT. The DNA for the CDR3 is TGTGCCAGCAGTGAAGCGCTTGGACAGGGTAGTGAAAAACTGTTTTTT. Protein: CASSEALGQGSEKLFF.

The V call is TRBV10-3, the J call TRBJ1-4; D is perhaps TRBD1 (6 bases). The CDR3 covers 13 residues. V shed 9 bases and J shed 7 bases, with 15 bases lying between them. From germline, CDR1 is ENHRY and CDR2 SYGVKD. The CDR3 loop reads CAIGDIAGEKLFF. The DNA for the CDR3 is TGTGCCATAGGGGACATCGCCGGTGAAAAACTGTTTTTT.

The chain employs TRBV6-5 and TRBJ2-7; 7 positions agree with TRBD1. CDR1 and CDR2 from the germline V gene are MNHEY and SVGAGI. The V segment lost 0 bases and the J segment 7 bases; nucleotides outside the gene matches: 9. This CDR3 has 15 amino acids. CDR3 DNA sequence: TGTGCCAGCAGTTACTCGGGGTTCAGGGGGTGGGAGCAGTACTTC. It codes for CASSYSGFRGWEQYF.

This chain connects TRBV7-8 to TRBJ2-3; 7 nucleotides align to TRBD1. The CDR3 spans 16 residues. CDR1 and CDR2 from the germline V gene are SGHVS and FQNEAQ. The V and J ends lost 1 base and 2 bases, in that order; junction bases with no gene match: 6. As DNA, the CDR3 is TGTGCCAGCAGCTTAGTGTCAGGACAGGACACAGATACGCAGTATTTT. Protein sequence: CASSLVSGQDTDTQYF.

J is TRBJ2-1 and V is TRBV9; D may be TRBD2 (5 bases). The germline gives CDR1 SGDLS, CDR2 YYNGEE. V was cut by 0 bases and J by 0 bases, with 16 bases left in between. This CDR3 is built from 18 residues. CDR3 sequence: CASSVVRASWASYNEQFF. For the CDR3, the DNA is TGTGCCAGCAGCGTAGTAAGAGCTAGCTGGGCCTCCTACAATGAGCAGTTCTTC.

The rearrangement links TRBV5-1 to TRBJ2-2; 8 nucleotides line up with TRBD2. Germline V gene sequence: CDR1 SGHRS, CDR2 YFSETQ. V lost 6 bases and J lost 4; bases outside the gene matches: 8. The CDR3 consists of 15 residues. The CDR3 coding sequence is TGCGCCAGCACCTTTCGCGGGAGGTCCACCGGGGAGCTGTTTTTT. Its translation is CASTFRGRSTGELFF.

V usage is TRBV13 and J usage is TRBJ2-7, with 7 bases fitting TRBD2. The germline gives CDR1 PRHDT, CDR2 FYEKMQ (reference sequence). There are 15 residues in the CDR3. V trimming: 3 bases; J trimming: 1 base; junction bases outside the gene matches: 6. Here the CDR3 DNA reads TGTGCCAGCAGCTTTGCTAGCGGCTTATCCTACGAGCAGTACTTC. Translation: CASSFASGLSYEQYF.

This sequence joins TRBV10-3 and TRBJ2-1; 8 bases agree with TRBD2. With 2 bases clipped from V and 2 bases from J, the junction kept 8 bases outside the gene matches. Germline V gives CDR1 ENHRY, CDR2 SYGVKD. CDR3 size: 17 residues. In DNA form, the CDR3 reads TGTGCCATCAGTGAGCTGGGACTAGTTAGAACCTACAATGAGCAGTTCTTC. Translating it yields CAISELGLVRTYNEQFF.

The chain uses TRBV19 and TRBJ2-7; 8 bases align to TRBD2. The CDR3 is made up of 24 amino acids. With 7 bases clipped from V and 0 bases from J, the junction kept 35 bases outside the gene matches. The V gene's germline CDR1 is LNHDA and CDR2 SQIVND (reference sequence). CDR3 loop: CASTPLGRGGHVPSSSSDSYEQYF. The CDR3 bases are TGTGCCAGTACTCCCCTAGGACGGGGGGGGCATGTCCCCTCTTCTTCTAGCGACTCCTACGAGCAGTACTTC.

This chain links TRBV5-4 with TRBJ2-4; D possibly corresponds to TRBD2 (5 bases). There are 12 residues in the CDR3. From germline, CDR1 is SGHNT and CDR2 YYREEE (reference sequence). Trimming removed 0 bases from V and 9 bases from J, with 7 bases in between. In DNA, the CDR3 is TGTGCCAGCAGCTTGGAAGAGGGCATTCAGTACTTC. It specifies CASSLEEGIQYF.